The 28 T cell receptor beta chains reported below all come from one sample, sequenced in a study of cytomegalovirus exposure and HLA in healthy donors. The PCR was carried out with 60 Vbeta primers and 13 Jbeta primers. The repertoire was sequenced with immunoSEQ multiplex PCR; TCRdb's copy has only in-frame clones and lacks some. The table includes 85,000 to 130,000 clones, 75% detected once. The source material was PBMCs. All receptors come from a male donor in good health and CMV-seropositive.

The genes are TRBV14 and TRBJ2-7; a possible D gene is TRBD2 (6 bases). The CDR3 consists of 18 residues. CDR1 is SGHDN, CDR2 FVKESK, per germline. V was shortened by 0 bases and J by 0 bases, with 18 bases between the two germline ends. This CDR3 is CASSQDRPLRGDSYEQYF. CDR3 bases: TGTGCCAGCAGCCAAGACCGCCCTTTGCGCGGGGACTCCTACGAGCAGTACTTC.

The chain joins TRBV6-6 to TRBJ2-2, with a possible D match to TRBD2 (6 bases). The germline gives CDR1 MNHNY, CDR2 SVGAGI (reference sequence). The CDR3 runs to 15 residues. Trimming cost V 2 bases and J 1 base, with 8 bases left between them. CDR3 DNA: TGTGCCAGCAGTTACAGAGCGGGGAACACCGGGGAGCTGTTTTTT. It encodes CASSYRAGNTGELFF.

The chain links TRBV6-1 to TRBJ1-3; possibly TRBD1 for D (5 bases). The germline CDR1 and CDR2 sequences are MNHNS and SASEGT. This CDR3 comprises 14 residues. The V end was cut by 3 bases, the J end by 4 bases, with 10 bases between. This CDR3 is CASSDKGRGNTIYF. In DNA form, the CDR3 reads TGTGCCAGCAGTGACAAGGGGAGGGGAAACACCATATATTTT.

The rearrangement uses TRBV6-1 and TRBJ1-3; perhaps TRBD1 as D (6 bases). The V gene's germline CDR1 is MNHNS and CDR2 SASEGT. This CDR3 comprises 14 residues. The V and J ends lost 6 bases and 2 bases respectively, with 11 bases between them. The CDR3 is CASRADSPGNTIYF. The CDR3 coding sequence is TGTGCCAGCAGGGCGGACAGCCCTGGAAACACCATATATTTT.

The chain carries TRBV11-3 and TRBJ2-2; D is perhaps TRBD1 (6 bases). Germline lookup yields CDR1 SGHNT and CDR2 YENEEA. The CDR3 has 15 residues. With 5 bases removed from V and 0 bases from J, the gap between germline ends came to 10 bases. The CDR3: CASSGQRANTGELFF. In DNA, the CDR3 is TGTGCCAGCAGCGGACAGCGCGCGAACACCGGGGAGCTGTTTTTT.

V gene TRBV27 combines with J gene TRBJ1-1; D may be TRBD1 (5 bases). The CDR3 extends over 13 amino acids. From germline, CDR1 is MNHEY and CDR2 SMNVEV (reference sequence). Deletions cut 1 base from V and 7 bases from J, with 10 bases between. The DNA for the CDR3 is TGTGCCAGCAGTTTATTGGGGGGTGTTGAAGCTTTCTTT. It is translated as CASSLLGGVEAFF.

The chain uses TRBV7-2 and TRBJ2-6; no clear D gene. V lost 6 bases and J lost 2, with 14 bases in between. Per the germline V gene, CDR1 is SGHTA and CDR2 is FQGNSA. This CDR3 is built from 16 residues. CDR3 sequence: CASRRPPQAGANVLTF. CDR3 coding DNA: TGTGCCAGCAGACGACCACCCCAGGCTGGGGCCAACGTCCTGACTTTC.

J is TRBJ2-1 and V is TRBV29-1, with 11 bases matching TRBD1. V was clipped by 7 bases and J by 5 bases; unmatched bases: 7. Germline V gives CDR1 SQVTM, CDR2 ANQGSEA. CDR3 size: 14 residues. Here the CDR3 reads CSAQDRGLDNEQFF. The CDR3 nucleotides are TGCAGCGCGCAGGACAGGGGGCTCGACAATGAGCAGTTCTTC.

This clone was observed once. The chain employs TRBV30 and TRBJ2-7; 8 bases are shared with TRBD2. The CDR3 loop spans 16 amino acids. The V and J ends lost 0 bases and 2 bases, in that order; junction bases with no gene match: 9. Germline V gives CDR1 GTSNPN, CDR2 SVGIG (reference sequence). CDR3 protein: CAWSVRGLAGTYEQYF. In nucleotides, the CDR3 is TGTGCCTGGAGTGTGAGAGGGCTAGCGGGTACCTACGAGCAGTACTTC.

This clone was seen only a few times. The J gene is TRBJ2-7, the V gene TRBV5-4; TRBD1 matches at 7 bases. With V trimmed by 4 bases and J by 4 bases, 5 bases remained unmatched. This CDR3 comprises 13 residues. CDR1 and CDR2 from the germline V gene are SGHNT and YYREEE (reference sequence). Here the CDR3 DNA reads TGTGCCAGCAGCCCCAACAGGGGATACGAGCAGTACTTC. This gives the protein CASSPNRGYEQYF. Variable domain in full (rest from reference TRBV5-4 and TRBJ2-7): ETGVTQSPTHLIKTRGQQVTLRCSSQSGHNTVSWYQQALGQGPQFIFQYYREEENGRGNFPPRFSGLQFPNYSSELNVNALELDDSALYLCASSPNRGYEQYFGPGTRLTVT.

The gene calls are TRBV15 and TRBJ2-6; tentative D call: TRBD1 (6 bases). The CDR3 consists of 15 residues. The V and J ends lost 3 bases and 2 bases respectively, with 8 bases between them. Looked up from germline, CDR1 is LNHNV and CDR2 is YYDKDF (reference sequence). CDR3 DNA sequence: TGTGCCACCAGCAGGACAGGCACTGGGGCCAACGTCCTGACTTTC. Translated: CATSRTGTGANVLTF.

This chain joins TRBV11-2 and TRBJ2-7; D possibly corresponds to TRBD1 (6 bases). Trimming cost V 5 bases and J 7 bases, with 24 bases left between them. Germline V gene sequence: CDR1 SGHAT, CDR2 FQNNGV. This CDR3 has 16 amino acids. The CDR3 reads CASSPFIQGSLWEQYF. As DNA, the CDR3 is TGTGCCAGCAGCCCTTTCATCCAGGGGAGTCTTTGGGAGCAGTACTTC.

The CDR3 bases are TGTGCCAGCAGCTCGGGACTAGCGGACTACAATGAGCAGTTCTTC. Translated, it gives CASSSGLADYNEQFF. This chain connects TRBV5-4 to TRBJ2-1, with TRBD2 matching over 11 bases. CDR3 length: 15 amino acids. Per germline, CDR1 SGHNT and CDR2 YYREEE (reference sequence). The trim removed 3 bases at V and 3 bases at J, leaving 2 bases unmatched.

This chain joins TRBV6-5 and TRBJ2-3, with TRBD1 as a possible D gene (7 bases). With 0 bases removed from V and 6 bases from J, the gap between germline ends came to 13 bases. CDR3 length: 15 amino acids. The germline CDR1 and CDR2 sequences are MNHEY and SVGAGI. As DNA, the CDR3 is TGTGCCAGCAGTTACTCGAGGCAGGGGGGTGATACGCAGTATTTT. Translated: CASSYSRQGGDTQYF.

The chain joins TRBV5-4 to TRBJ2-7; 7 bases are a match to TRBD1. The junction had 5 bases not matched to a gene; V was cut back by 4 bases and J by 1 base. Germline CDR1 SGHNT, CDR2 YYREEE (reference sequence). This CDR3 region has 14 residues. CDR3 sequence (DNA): TGTGCCAGCAGCCCCCGGGACAGTTCCTACGAGCAGTACTTC. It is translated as CASSPRDSSYEQYF.

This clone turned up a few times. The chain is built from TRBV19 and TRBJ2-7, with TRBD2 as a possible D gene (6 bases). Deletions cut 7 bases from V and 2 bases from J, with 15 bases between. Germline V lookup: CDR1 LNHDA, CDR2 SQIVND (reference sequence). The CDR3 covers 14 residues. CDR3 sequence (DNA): TGTGCCAGTAAGAGAGGTGGAGGGACCTACGAGCAGTACTTC. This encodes CASKRGGGTYEQYF. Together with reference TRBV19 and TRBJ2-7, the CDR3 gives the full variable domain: DGGITQSPKYLFRKEGQNVTLSCEQNLNHDAMYWYRQDPGQGLRLIYYSQIVNDFQKGDIAEGYSVSREKKESFPLTVTSAQKNPTAFYLCASKRGGGTYEQYFGPGTRLTVT.

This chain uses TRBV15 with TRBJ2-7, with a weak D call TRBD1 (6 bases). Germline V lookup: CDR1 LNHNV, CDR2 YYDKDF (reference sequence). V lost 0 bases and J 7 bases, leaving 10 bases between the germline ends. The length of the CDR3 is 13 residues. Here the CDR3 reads CATSRDPGEEQYF. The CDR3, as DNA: TGTGCCACCAGCAGAGATCCAGGGGAGGAGCAGTACTTC.

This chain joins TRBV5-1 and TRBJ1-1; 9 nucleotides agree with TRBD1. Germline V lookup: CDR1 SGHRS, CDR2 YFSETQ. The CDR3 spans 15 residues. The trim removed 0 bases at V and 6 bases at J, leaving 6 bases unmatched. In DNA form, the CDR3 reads TGCGCCAGCAGCTTGGAGGGACAGGGAGGCGCTGAAGCTTTCTTT. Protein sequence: CASSLEGQGGAEAFF. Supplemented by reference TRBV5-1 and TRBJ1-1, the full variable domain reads KAGVTQTPRYLIKTRGQQVTLSCSPISGHRSVSWYQQTPGQGLQFLFEYFSETQRNKGNFPGRFSGRQFSNSRSEMNVSTLELGDSALYLCASSLEGQGGAEAFFGQGTRLTVV.

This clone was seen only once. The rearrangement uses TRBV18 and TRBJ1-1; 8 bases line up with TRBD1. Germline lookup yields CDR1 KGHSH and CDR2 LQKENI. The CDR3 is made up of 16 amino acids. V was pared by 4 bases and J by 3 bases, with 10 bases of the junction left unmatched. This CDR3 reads CASSRQDRVRDTEAFF. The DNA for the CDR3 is TGTGCCAGCTCACGCCAGGACAGGGTGAGGGACACTGAAGCTTTCTTT.

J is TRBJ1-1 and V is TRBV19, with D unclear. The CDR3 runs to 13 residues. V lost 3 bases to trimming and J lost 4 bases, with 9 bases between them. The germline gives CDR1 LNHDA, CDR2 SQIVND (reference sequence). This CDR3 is CASSIRGITEAFF. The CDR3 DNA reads TGTGCCAGTAGTATTCGGGGTATCACTGAAGCTTTCTTT. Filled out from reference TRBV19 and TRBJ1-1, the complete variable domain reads DGGITQSPKYLFRKEGQNVTLSCEQNLNHDAMYWYRQDPGQGLRLIYYSQIVNDFQKGDIAEGYSVSREKKESFPLTVTSAQKNPTAFYLCASSIRGITEAFFGQGTRLTVV.

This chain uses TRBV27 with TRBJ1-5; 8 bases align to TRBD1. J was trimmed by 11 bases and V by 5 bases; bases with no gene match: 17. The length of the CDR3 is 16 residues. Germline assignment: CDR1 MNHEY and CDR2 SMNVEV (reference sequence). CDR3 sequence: CASSIGTGGTGSAQHF. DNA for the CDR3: TGTGCCAGCAGTATTGGCACAGGGGGTACAGGGTCGGCCCAGCATTTT.

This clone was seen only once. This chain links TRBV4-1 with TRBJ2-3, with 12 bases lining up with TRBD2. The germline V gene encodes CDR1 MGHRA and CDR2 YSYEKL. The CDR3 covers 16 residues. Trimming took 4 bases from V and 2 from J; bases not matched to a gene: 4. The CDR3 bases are TGCGCCAGCAGCCGACGACTAGCGGGAGACACAGATACGCAGTATTTT. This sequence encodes CASSRRLAGDTDTQYF.

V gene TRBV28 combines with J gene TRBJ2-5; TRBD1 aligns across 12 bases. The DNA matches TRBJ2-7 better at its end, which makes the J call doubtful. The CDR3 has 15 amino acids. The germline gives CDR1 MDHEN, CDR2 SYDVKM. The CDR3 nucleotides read TGTGCCAGCAGTGTGGGACAGGGGGCTAAGTACGAGCAGTACTTC. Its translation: CASSVGQGAKYEQYF.

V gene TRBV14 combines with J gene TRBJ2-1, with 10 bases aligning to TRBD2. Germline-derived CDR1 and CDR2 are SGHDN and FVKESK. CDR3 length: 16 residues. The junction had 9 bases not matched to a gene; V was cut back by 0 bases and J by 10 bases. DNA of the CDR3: TGTGCCAGCAGCCAAGATCTAGCGGGGGTCTGGGAGGAGCAGTTCTTC. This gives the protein CASSQDLAGVWEEQFF.

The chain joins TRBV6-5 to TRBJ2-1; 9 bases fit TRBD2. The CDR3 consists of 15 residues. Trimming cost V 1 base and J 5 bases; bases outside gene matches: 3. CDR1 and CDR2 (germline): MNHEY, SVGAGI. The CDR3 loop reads CASSYWTSEDNEQFF. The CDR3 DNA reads TGTGCCAGCAGTTACTGGACTAGCGAGGACAATGAGCAGTTCTTC.

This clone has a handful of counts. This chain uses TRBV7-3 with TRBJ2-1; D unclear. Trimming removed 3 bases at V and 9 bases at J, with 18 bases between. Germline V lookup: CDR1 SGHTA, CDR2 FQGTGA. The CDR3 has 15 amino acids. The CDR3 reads CASSLGLGNLGEQFF. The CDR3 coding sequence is TGTGCCAGCAGCTTGGGTTTGGGCAATCTCGGTGAGCAGTTCTTC.

The CDR3 here is CSVGGKVETQYF. The DNA for the CDR3 is TGCAGCGTCGGGGGAAAGGTAGAGACCCAGTACTTC. The V and J genes are TRBV29-1 and TRBJ2-5; D is perhaps TRBD2 (6 bases). The CDR3 contains 12 residues. V shed 6 bases and J shed 4 bases, with 12 bases lying between them. The germline CDR1 and CDR2 sequences are SQVTM and ANQGSEA.

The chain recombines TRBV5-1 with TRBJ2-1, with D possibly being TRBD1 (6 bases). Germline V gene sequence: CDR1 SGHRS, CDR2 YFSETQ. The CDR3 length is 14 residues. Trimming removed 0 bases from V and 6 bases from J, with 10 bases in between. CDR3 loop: CASSLVPGVNEQFF. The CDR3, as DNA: TGCGCCAGCAGCTTGGTGCCAGGGGTCAATGAGCAGTTCTTC.